This T cell receptor (beta chain) was observed in a study of regulatory and conventional T cells in RAG deficiency. Findings and limits, study-wide: Shorter CDR3s in all patient subsets; >80% Treg-Tconv overlap in Omenn. RAG-deficient patients showed markedly lower Shannon entropy and higher Simpson indices than control T-cell subsets.

A remark on this clone: Its specificity is unknown. One end of the junction is discordant with germline, which a read error may explain.

The CDR3 is 11 amino acids. CDR1 and CDR2 from the germline V gene are SGHDN and FVKESK. Sequencing used immunoSEQ multiplex PCR; TCRdb keeps in-frame clones, though not all of them. The table lists 34,000 or so clones, roughly 90% of them singletons, with roughly 15% in the top ten. These data are also associated with another study on regulatory T cells. In that study: Primers: 52 TRBV forward and 13 TRBJ reverse.

The TCR originated in a human donor in good health. This chain uses TRBV14 with TRBJ2-1, with 7 bases lining up with TRBD2. Material for sequencing was CD8+ T cells sorted from blood. The CDR3 reads CASSPAGLLIF. CDR3 DNA sequence: TGTGCCAGCAGTCCAGCGGGACTCCTCATCTTC.